This T cell receptor (beta chain) was identified during a study of cytomegalovirus exposure and HLA in healthy donors. The CDR3 is 15 amino acids. The V gene's germline CDR1 is SGDLS and CDR2 YYNGEE. The J segment lost 4 bases and the V segment lost 4 bases, leaving 7 bases of the junction unmatched. PCR involved 60 Vbeta and 13 Jbeta primers. Repertoires were generated with immunoSEQ multiplex PCR, while TCRdb's copy carries only in-frame clones and drops some. Altogether about 190,000 clones are present, roughly 76% being singletons, with the ten largest covering 6.3%. The sample comprised PBMCs. The V call is TRBV9, the J call TRBJ1-4; 7 bases match TRBD1. The TCR originated in a man aged 40-49 years in good health and CMV-seropositive. The CDR3 nucleotides read TGTGCCAGCAGCCCGACGGCAGGGGGTAATGAAAAACTGTTTTTT. It translates to CASSPTAGGNEKLFF.